This T cell receptor beta chain is from a study of T cell repertoires in cytomegalovirus infection. Study-wide background: CMV infection plus the matching HLA type was flagged by public TCR beta signatures.

This clonotype was detected ten times or more. The antigen is unknown. From the reads, TCRdb called clonotypes with MiXCR, one entry per CDR3 protein. The data show 400,000 to 550,000 distinct CDR3 sequences, 11% seen once. Notes on the study in general: The ex vivo response showed dominance by HLA-C-restricted CMV-specific TCR beta clonotypes. Summed frequency of public TCR beta families distinguished CMV carriers with the relevant HLA.

The germline CDR1 and CDR2 sequences are MDHEN and SYDVKM. CDR3 length equals 15 residues. Between the trimmed V and J ends, which lost 7 bases and 0 bases, there was a span of 15 bases. The sequence came from a human donor in good health (CMV status not recorded). Some clones in this sample may be carry-over from other donors' samples. This chain joins TRBV28 and TRBJ1-1, with D possibly matching TRBD1 (6 bases). Sequenced: PBMCs. The CDR3 reads CASTNLDRMNTEAFF. The CDR3 DNA is TGTGCCAGCACAAACTTGGACAGAATGAACACTGAAGCTTTCTTT.